Listed here are 6 T cell receptor beta chains from one sample, sequenced in a study of Ad26.COV2.S vaccination and SARS-CoV-2 variants. The treatment is: around 19 received Ad26.COV2.S at low or high dose, single or two shots; five or six received placebo; per-sample allocation not given. Material that was analyzed had been drawn on day 63 after the first vaccine or placebo injection. Sequencing was performed with immunoSEQ multiplex PCR; in TCRdb, only in-frame clones are kept and a portion is missing. The sample lists hundreds of thousands of clones, about 87% occurring once. The sample was peripheral blood, taken in a trial of Ad26.COV2.S vaccine versus placebo. All receptors derive from a person between 18 and 60 years old who received the Ad26.COV2.S COVID-19 vaccine or a placebo.

This chain joins TRBV25-1 and TRBJ1-3, with TRBD1 as a possible D gene (6 bases). This CDR3 contains 15 residues. Trimming removed 3 bases at V and 3 bases at J, with 12 bases between. Germline V gives CDR1 MGHDK, CDR2 SYGVNS. The CDR3 sequence is CASSDPRGGGNTIYF. Here the CDR3 DNA reads TGTGCCAGCAGTGACCCCAGGGGAGGTGGAAACACCATATATTTT.

This clone was recorded once. The chain employs TRBV5-6 and TRBJ2-5; no reliable D call. V shed 2 bases and J shed 4 bases, with 15 bases lying between them. The CDR3 consists of 15 residues. Germline CDR1 reads SGHDT; CDR2 reads YYEEEE. Written as DNA, the CDR3 is TGTGCCAGCAGCTTAGTCTCACTGCGTGGAGAGACCCAGTACTTC. Translated, it gives CASSLVSLRGETQYF.

The chain uses TRBV7-3 and TRBJ2-1, with a tentative D call TRBD1 (6 bases). CDR3 length: 14 residues. Per the germline V gene, CDR1 is SGHTA and CDR2 is FQGTGA. The V end lost 5 bases, the J end lost 5 bases, and 13 bases lay between the germline ends. The chain's CDR3 is CASSATYRDNEQFF. The CDR3 DNA is TGTGCCAGCAGCGCCACGTACAGGGACAATGAGCAGTTCTTC.

The V and J genes are TRBV7-8 and TRBJ1-1; D is ambiguous. The germline V and J ends were trimmed by 5 bases and 1 base, with 23 bases remaining between them. This CDR3 has 18 residues. CDR1 and CDR2 (germline): SGHVS, FQNEAQ. The CDR3 sequence is CASSPLKLLTQKNTEAFF. In nucleotides, the CDR3 is TGTGCCAGCAGCCCACTGAAACTGTTGACCCAGAAGAACACTGAAGCTTTCTTT.

V and J are TRBV5-1 and TRBJ2-5; the match to TRBD2 covers 12 bases. The junction had 4 bases not matched to a gene; V was cut back by 4 bases and J by 3 bases. Germline CDR1 is SGHRS and CDR2 is YFSETQ. The CDR3 is made up of 15 amino acids. The CDR3 DNA is TGCGCCAGCAGCAGACTAGCGGGAGCAGAAGAGACCCAGTACTTC. This encodes CASSRLAGAEETQYF.

The rearrangement joins TRBV4-1 to TRBJ1-2; no firm D call. This CDR3 is built from 16 residues. Germline lookup yields CDR1 MGHRA and CDR2 YSYEKL. Between the trimmed V and J ends, which lost 0 bases and 8 bases, there was a span of 19 bases. CDR3 in DNA: TGCGCCAGCAGCCAAGACCGGAGCGGGAGTGTGATGGGCTACACCTTC. Encoded protein: CASSQDRSGSVMGYTF.